This T cell receptor (beta chain) is from a study of blood T cell repertoires in COVID-19. The wider study: The United States, Italy and Spain provided the acute and convalescent COVID-19 samples. T cells, B-cell-depleted T cells, or PBMCs provided the cDNA or gDNA that served as material.

In the source study's methods: From reference gene primer amplification, estimates of nucleated cell counts were derived. Only in-frame clones appear in the TCRdb table, and some are missing; sequencing was by immunoSEQ multiplex PCR. V and J calls and clone size are copied from that table; D and trimming were computed from the DNA. The data hold fewer than 200,000 clones, with more than 75% observed a single time. Trimming removed 2 bases from V and 2 bases from J; junction bases left unmatched: 6. The CDR3 contains 16 residues. Germline values: CDR1 MNHEY, CDR2 SMNVEV (reference sequence). This TCR was sampled from a woman in her late teens or twenties who had recovered from COVID-19. The specimen sequenced was peripheral blood. The rearrangement links TRBV27 to TRBJ1-2; 9 positions match TRBD1. DNA for the CDR3: TGTGCCAGCAGTTTAAGGACAGGGGCGCTAAACTATGGCTACACCTTC. Amino acids: CASSLRTGALNYGYTF.